This TCR beta chain was sequenced during a study of CD8+CD57+ T cells in acquired aplastic anemia. This CDR3 region has 18 residues. J gave up 5 bases and V 1 base, and 7 bases lay outside the gene matches. CDR1 and CDR2 from the germline V gene are SGHTA and FQGNSA. This clonotype was found once. Genomic DNA, serving as template, underwent TCR beta VDJ and CDR3 profiling. TCRdb re-called the reads with MiXCR, one entry per CDR3 protein. The repertoire consists of over 150,000 distinct CDR3 sequences, with 63% occurring once and the leading ten covering about 42%. CD8+CD57+ cell expansion had been shown by flow cytometry in patients chosen for sequencing. Everyone among the patients had severe acquired aplastic anemia. Among the patients, none had received any therapy at the time of blood sampling.

The V call is TRBV7-2, the J call TRBJ2-5; 16 positions agree with TRBD2. Sequencing was carried out using sorted CD4+, CD8+, or CD8+CD57+ T cells (not recorded which) from PBMCs. This receptor was identified in a human donor with aplastic anemia. CDR3 bases: TGTGCCAGCAGCTTAGTGGGACTAGCGGGGGGGCTCCGGGAGACCCAGTACTTC. This codes for CASSLVGLAGGLRETQYF. Based on the CDR3 plus reference TRBV7-2 and TRBJ2-5, the full variable domain is GAGVSQSPSNKVTEKGKDVELRCDPISGHTALYWYRQSLGQGLEFLIYFQGNSAPDKSGLPSDRFSAERTGGSVSTLTIQRTQQEDSAVYLCASSLVGLAGGLRETQYFGPGTRLLVL.